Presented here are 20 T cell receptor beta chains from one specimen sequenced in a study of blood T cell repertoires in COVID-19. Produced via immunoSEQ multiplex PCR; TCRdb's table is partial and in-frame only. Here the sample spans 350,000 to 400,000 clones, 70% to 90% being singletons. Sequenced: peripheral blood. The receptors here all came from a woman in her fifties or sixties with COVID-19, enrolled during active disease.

The CDR3 here is CASSLASAGGPSYEQYF. DNA of the CDR3: TGTGCCAGCAGCTTGGCCTCAGCGGGGGGGCCCTCCTACGAGCAGTACTTC. The chain is built from TRBV5-5 and TRBJ2-7; 10 bases are shared with TRBD2. After removal of 0 bases from V and 0 bases from J, the junction contained 6 bases not matched to a gene. The CDR3 is 17 residues long. Germline V gives CDR1 SGHKS, CDR2 YYEKEE (reference sequence).

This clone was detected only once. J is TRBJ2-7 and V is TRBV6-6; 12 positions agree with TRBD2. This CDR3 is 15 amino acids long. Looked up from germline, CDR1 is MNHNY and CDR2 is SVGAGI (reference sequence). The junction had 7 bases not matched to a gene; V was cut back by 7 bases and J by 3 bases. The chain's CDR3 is CASIQLAGGNYEQYF. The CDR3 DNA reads TGTGCCAGCATTCAACTAGCGGGGGGAAACTACGAGCAGTACTTC.

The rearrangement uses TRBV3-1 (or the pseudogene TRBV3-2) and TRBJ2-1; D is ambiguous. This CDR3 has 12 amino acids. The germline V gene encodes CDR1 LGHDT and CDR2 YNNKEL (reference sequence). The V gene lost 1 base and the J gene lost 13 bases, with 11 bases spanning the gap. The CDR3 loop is CASSQVEHPQFF. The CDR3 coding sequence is TGTGCCAGCAGCCAAGTTGAACATCCCCAGTTCTTC.

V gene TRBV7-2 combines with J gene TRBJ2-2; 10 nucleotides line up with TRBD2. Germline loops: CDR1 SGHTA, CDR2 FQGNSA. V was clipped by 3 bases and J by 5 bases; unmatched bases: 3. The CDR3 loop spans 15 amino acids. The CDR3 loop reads CASSLELAGTGELFF. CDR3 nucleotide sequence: TGTGCCAGCAGCTTGGAACTAGCGGGAACCGGGGAGCTGTTTTTT.

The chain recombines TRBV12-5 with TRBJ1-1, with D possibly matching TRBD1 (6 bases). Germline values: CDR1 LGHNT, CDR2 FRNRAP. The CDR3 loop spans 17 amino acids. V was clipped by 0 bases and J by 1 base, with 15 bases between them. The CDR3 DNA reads TGTGCTAGTGGTTTGGTACTCCAGGGGAGGGCGAACACTGAAGCTTTCTTT. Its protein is CASGLVLQGRANTEAFF.

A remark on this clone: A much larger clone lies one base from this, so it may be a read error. The CDR3 here is CASSAGQGDYEQYF. As DNA, the CDR3 is TGTGCCAGCAGCGCGGGACAGGGGGACTACGAGCAGTACTTC. The V gene is TRBV5-6, the J gene TRBJ2-7; 11 bases align to TRBD1. The CDR3 sequence is 14 residues long. J gave up 3 bases and V 4 bases, and 3 bases lay outside the gene matches. Germline V lookup: CDR1 SGHDT, CDR2 YYEEEE.

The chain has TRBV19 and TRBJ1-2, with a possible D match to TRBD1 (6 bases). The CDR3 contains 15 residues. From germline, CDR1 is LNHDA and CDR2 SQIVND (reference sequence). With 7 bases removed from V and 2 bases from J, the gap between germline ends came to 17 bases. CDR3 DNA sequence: TGTGCCAGTACCCCGGGGGGGCAGACCAACTATGGCTACACCTTC. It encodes CASTPGGQTNYGYTF.

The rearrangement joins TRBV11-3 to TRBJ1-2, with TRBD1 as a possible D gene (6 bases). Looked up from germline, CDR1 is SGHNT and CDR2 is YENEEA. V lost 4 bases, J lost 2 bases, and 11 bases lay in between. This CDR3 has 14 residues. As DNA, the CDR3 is TGTGCCAGCAGCTCGACAGGATTAAACTATGGCTACACCTTC. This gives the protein CASSSTGLNYGYTF.

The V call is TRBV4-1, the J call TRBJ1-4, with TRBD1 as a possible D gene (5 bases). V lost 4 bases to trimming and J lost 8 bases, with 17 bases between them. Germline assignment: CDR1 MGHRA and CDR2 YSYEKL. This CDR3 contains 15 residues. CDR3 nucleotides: TGCGCCAGCAGCCGTGTAGGGGATGAGACCGAAAAACTGTTTTTT. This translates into CASSRVGDETEKLFF.

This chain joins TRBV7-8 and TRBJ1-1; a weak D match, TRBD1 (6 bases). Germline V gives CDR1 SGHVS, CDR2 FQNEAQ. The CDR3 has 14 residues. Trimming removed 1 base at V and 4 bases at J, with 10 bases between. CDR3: CASSLGQASTEAFF. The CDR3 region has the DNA TGTGCCAGCAGCTTAGGACAGGCAAGCACTGAAGCTTTCTTT.

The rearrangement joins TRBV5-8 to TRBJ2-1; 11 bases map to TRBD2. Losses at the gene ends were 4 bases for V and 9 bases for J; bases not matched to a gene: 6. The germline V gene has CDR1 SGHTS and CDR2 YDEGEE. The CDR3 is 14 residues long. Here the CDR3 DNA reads TGTGCCAGCAGCCCTAGCGGGGGGCCGAGTGAGCAGTTCTTC. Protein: CASSPSGGPSEQFF.

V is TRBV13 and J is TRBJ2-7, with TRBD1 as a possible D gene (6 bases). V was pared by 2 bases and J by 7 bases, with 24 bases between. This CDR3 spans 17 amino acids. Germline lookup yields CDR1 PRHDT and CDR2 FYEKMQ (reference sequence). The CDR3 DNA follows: TGTGCCAGCAGCTTACGGTCAGGGACACCACCCTTACTGGAGCAGTACTTC. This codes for CASSLRSGTPPLLEQYF.

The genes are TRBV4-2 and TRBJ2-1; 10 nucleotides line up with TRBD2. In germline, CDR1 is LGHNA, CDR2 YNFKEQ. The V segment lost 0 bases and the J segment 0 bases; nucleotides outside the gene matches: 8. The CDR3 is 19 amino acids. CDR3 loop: CASSQDLASGGYSYNEQFF. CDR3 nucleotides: TGTGCCAGCAGCCAAGATCTCGCTAGCGGGGGCTACTCCTACAATGAGCAGTTCTTC.

The CDR3 here is CATRGGTSGAHSTDTQYF. In DNA, the CDR3 is TGTGCCACCCGCGGCGGGACTAGCGGGGCACATAGCACAGATACGCAGTATTTT. The chain is built from TRBV15 and TRBJ2-3; 13 bases are shared with TRBD2. The CDR3 consists of 18 residues. CDR1 is LNHNV, CDR2 YYDKDF, per germline (reference sequence). V shed 8 bases and J 0 bases; nucleotides not matched to a gene: 11.

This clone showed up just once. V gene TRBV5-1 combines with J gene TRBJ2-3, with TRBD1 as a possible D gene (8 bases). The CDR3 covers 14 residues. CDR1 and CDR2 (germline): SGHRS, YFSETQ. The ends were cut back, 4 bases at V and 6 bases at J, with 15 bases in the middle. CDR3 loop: CASSAGQGGDTQYF. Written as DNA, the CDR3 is TGCGCCAGCAGCGCAGGACAGGGAGGGGATACGCAGTATTTT.

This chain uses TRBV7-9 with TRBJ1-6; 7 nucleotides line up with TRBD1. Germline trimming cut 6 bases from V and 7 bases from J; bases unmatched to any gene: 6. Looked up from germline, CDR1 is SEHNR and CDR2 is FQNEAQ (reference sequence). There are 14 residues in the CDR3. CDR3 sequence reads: CASSPDRANSPLHF. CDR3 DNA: TGTGCCAGCAGTCCCGACAGGGCCAATTCACCCCTCCACTTT.

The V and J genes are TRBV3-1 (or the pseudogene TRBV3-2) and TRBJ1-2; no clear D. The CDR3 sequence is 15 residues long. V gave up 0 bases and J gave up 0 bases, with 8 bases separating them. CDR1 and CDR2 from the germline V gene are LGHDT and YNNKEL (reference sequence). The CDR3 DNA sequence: TGTGCCAGCAGCCAAGATGGCCTTTCTAACTATGGCTACACCTTC. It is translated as CASSQDGLSNYGYTF.

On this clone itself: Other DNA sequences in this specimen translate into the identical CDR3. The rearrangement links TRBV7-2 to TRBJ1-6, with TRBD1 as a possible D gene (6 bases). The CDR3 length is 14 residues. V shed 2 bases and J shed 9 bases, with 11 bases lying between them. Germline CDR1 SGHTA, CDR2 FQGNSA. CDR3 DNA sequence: TGTGCCAGCAGCTTACTACAGGGAAGTTCACCCCTCCACTTT. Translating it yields CASSLLQGSSPLHF.

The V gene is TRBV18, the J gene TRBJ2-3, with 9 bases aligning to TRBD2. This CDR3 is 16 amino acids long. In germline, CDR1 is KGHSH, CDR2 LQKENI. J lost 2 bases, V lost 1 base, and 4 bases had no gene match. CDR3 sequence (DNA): TGTGCCAGCTCACCACAAGCGGGGGGAATCACAGATACGCAGTATTTT. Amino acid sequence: CASSPQAGGITDTQYF.

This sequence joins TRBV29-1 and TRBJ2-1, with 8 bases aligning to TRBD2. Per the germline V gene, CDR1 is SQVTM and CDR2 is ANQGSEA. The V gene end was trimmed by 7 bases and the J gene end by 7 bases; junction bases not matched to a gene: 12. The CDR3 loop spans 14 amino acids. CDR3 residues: CSGSSGAAANEQFF. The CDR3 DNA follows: TGCAGCGGGAGTAGCGGGGCCGCGGCGAATGAGCAGTTCTTC.